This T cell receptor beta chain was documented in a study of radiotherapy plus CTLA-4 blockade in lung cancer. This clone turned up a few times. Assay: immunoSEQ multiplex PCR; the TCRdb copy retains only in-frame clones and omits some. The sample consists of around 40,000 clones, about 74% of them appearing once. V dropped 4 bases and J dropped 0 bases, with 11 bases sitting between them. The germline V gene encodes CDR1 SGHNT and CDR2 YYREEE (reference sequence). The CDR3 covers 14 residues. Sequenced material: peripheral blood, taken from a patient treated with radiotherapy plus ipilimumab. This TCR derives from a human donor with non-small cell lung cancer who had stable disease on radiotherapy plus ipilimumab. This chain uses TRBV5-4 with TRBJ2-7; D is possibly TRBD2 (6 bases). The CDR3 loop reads CASSAGPISYEQYF. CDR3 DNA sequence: TGTGCCAGCAGCGCGGGACCGATCTCCTACGAGCAGTACTTC.